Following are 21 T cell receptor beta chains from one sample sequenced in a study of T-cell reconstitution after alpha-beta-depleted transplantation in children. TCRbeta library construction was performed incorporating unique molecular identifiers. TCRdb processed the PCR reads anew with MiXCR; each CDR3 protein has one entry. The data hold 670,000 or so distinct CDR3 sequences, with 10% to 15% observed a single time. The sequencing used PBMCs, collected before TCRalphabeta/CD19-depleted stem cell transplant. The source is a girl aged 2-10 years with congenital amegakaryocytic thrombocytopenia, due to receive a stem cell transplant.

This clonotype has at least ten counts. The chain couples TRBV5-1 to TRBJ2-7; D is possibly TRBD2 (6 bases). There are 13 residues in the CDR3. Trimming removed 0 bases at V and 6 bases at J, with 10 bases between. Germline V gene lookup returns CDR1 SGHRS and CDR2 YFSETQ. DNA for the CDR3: TGCGCCAGCAGCTTGGCTGGGACTCGCGAGCAGTACTTC. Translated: CASSLAGTREQYF.

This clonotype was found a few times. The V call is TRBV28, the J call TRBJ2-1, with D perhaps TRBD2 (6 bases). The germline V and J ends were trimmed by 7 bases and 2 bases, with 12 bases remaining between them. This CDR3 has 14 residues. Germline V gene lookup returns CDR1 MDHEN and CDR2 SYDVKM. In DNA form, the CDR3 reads TGTGCCAGCATGAGAGCGGGCACCTACAATGAGCAGTTCTTC. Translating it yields CASMRAGTYNEQFF.

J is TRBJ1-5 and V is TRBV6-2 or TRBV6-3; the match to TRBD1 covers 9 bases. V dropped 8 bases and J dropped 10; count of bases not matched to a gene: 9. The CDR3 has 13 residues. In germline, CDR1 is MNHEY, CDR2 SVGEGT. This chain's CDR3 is CASGNTGGDPQHF. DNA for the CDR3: TGTGCCAGCGGAAACACAGGGGGCGATCCCCAGCATTTT.

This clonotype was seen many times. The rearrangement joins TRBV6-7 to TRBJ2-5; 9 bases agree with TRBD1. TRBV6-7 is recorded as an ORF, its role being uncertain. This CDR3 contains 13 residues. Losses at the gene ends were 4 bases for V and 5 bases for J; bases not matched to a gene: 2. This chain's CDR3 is CASSCGQGETQYF. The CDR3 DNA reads TGTGCCAGCAGTTGTGGACAGGGGGAGACCCAGTACTTC.

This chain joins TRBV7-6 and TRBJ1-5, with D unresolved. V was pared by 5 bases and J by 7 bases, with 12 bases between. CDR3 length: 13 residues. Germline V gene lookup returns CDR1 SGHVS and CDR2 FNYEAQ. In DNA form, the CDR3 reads TGTGCCAGCAGCAAAGTCATAGGCCAGCCCCAGCATTTT. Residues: CASSKVIGQPQHF.

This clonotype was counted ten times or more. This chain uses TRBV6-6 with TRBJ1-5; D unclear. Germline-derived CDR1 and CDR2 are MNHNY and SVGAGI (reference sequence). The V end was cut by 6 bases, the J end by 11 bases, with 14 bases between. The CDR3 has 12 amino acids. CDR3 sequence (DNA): TGTGCCAGCAGCCCAGAGGAGAAGGCCCAGCATTTT. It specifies CASSPEEKAQHF.

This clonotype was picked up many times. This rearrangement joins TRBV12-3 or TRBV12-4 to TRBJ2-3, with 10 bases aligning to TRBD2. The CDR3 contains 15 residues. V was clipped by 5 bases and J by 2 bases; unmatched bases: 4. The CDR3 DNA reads TGTGCCAGCAGTCCTCTAGCGGGGGTCACAGATACGCAGTATTTT. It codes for CASSPLAGVTDTQYF.

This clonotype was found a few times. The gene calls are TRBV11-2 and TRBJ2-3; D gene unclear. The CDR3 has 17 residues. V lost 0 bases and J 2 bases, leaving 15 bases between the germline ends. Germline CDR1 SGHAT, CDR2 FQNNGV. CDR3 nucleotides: TGTGCCAGCAGCTTAGATTTAAGAGGAAGCCCCACAGATACGCAGTATTTT. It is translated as CASSLDLRGSPTDTQYF. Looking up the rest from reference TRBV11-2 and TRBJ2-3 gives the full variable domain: EAGVAQSPRYKIIEKRQSVAFWCNPISGHATLYWYQQILGQGPKLLIQFQNNGVVDDSQLPKDRFSAERLKGVDSTLKIQPAKLEDSAVYLCASSLDLRGSPTDTQYFGPGTRLTVL.

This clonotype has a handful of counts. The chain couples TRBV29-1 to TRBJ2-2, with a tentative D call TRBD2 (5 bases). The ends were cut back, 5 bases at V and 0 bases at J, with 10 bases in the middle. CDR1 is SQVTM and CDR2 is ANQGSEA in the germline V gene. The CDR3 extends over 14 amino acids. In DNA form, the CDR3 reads TGCAGCGTTTTGAGCGGTTCGAACACCGGGGAGCTGTTTTTT. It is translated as CSVLSGSNTGELFF.

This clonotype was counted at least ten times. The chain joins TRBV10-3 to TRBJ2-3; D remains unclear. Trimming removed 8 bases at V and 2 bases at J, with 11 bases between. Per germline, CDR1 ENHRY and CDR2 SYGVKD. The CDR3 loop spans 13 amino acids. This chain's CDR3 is CAILNSDTDTQYF. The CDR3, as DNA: TGTGCCATCCTGAACAGCGACACAGATACGCAGTATTTT.

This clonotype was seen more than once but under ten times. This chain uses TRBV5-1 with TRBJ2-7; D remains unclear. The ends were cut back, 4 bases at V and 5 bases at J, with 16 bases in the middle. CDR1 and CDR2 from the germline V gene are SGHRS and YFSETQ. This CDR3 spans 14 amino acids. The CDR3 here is CASSSETLRDEQYF. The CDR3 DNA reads TGCGCCAGCAGCAGCGAGACACTACGGGACGAGCAGTACTTC.

CDR3 DNA sequence: TGCAGTGCTAGAGATACGACGGACGAGTCACCCCTCCACTTT. Translating it yields CSARDTTDESPLHF. This sequence joins TRBV20-1 and TRBJ1-6; no reliable D call. Germline values: CDR1 DFQATT, CDR2 SNEGSKA (reference sequence). V lost 0 bases and J lost 10, with 13 bases in between. There are 14 residues in the CDR3.

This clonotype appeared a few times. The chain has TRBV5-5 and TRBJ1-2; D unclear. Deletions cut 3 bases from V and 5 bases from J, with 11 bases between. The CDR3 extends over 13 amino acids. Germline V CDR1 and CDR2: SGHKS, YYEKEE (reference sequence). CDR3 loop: CASSSTSLYGYTF. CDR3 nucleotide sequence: TGTGCCAGCAGCTCTACCTCCTTATATGGCTACACCTTC.

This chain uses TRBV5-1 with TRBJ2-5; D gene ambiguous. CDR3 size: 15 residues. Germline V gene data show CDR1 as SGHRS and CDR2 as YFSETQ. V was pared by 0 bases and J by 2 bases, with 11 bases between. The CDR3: CASSLEVGEQETQYF. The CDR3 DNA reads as TGCGCCAGCAGCTTGGAAGTCGGAGAACAAGAGACCCAGTACTTC.

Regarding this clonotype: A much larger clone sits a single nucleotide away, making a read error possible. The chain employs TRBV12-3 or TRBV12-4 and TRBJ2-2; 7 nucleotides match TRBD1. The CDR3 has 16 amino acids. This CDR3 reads CASRKSDRAAQGERFF. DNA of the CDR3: TGTGCCAGCAGGAAATCAGACAGGGCCGCGCAGGGGGAGCGGTTTTTT.

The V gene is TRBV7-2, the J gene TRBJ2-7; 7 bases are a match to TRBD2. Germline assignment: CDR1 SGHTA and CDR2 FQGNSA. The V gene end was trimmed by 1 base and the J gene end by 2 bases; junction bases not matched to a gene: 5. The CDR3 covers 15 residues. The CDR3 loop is CASSLEASGPYEQYF. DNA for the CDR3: TGTGCCAGCAGCTTAGAAGCTAGCGGCCCCTACGAGCAGTACTTC.

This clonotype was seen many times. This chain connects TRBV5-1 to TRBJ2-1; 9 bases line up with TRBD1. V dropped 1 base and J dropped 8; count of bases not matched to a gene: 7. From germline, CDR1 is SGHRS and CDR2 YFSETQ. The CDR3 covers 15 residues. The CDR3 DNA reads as TGCGCCAGCAGCTTGTTCGGGACAGGGATGGATGAGCAGTTCTTC. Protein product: CASSLFGTGMDEQFF.

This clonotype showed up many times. The chain's CDR3 is CSVTLPGAVSYNEQFF. Written as DNA, the CDR3 is TGCAGTGTCACGCTACCGGGAGCGGTCTCCTACAATGAGCAGTTCTTC. The chain employs TRBV20-1 and TRBJ2-1; D is perhaps TRBD2 (6 bases). The CDR3 length is 16 residues. Trimming stripped 7 bases from V and 0 bases from J, with 19 bases between. Germline lookup yields CDR1 DFQATT and CDR2 SNEGSKA (reference sequence).

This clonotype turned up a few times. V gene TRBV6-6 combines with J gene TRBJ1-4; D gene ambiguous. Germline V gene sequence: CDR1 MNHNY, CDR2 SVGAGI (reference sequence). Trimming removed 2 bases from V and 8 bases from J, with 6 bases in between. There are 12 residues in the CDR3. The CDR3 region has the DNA TGTGCCAGCAGTTACCCGGACGAAAAACTGTTTTTT. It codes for CASSYPDEKLFF.

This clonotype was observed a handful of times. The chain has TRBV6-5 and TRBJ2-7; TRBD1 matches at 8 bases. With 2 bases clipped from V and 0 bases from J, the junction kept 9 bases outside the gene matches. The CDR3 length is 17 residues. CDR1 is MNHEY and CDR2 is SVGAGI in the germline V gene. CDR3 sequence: CASSYKLDRDPSYEQYF. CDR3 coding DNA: TGTGCCAGCAGTTACAAACTGGACAGGGACCCCTCCTACGAGCAGTACTTC.

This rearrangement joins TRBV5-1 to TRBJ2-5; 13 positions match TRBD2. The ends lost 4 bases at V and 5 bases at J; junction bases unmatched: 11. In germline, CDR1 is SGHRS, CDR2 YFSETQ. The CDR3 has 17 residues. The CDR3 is CASSRGQWTSGSETQYF. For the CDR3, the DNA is TGCGCCAGCAGCCGGGGACAGTGGACTAGCGGGAGTGAGACCCAGTACTTC. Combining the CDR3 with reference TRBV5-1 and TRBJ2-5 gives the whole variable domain KAGVTQTPRYLIKTRGQQVTLSCSPISGHRSVSWYQQTPGQGLQFLFEYFSETQRNKGNFPGRFSGRQFSNSRSEMNVSTLELGDSALYLCASSRGQWTSGSETQYFGPGTRLLVL.